This T cell receptor beta chain was documented in a study of cytomegalovirus exposure and HLA in healthy donors. 60 Vbeta and 13 Jbeta primers were used in PCR. Some clones are missing from TCRdb's copy, which holds only in-frame ones; the method was immunoSEQ multiplex PCR. The sample consists of approximately 120,000 clones, under 12% of them appearing once. This clone came up a few times. The sequence was obtained from a woman under 30 in good health and CMV-seropositive. The specimen sequenced was PBMCs.

DNA of the CDR3: TGCGCCAGCAGCCGGGGACAGTCCTACGAGCAGTACTTC. Translated, it gives CASSRGQSYEQYF. The V and J genes are TRBV4-1 and TRBJ2-7, with 7 bases aligning to TRBD1. The CDR3 is 13 amino acids. The junction had 1 base not matched to a gene; V was cut back by 4 bases and J by 1 base. Germline loops: CDR1 MGHRA, CDR2 YSYEKL.